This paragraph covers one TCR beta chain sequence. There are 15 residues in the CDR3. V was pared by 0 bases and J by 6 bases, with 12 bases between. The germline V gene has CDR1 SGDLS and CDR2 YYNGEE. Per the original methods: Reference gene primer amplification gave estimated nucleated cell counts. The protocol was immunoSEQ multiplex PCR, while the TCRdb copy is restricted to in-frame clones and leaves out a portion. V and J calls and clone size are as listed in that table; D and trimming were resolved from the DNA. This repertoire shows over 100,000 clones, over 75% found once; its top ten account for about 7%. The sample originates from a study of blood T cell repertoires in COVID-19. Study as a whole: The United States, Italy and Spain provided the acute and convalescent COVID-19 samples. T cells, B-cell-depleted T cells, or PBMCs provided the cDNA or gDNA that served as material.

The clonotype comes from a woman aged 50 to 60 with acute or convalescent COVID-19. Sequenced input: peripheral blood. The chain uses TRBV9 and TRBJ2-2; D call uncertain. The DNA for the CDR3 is TGTGCCAGCAGCGTAGGGTCGGTGTTGGCCGGGGAGCTGTTTTTT. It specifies CASSVGSVLAGELFF.